This T cell receptor beta chain derives from a study of blood T cell repertoires in COVID-19. About the study: Whether acute or convalescent, the COVID-19 samples came from the United States, Italy and Spain. T cells, B-cell-depleted T cells, or PBMCs supplied cDNA or gDNA.

A single count supports this clone. Participants' reported clinical history set cohort assignment. This CDR3 spans 14 amino acids. Per the germline V gene, CDR1 is SEHNR and CDR2 is FQNEAQ (reference sequence). V dropped 1 base and J dropped 2 bases, with 8 bases sitting between them. As originally analysed: Using reference gene primer amplification, nucleated cell counts were estimated. Measured with immunoSEQ multiplex PCR; TCRdb has only the in-frame clones, and not every one. That table supplies the V and J calls and clone size; D and trimming were determined from the DNA. The data show approximately 140,000 clones, 80% to 90% seen once.

This chain joins TRBV7-9 and TRBJ1-2, with D possibly TRBD1 on 5 matching bases. Sequenced sample: PBMCs or T cells enriched from blood (not recorded which). The sequence was collected from a man in his forties with acute COVID-19. CDR3 sequence: CASSLEGKNYGYTF. As DNA, the CDR3 is TGTGCCAGCAGCTTAGAGGGGAAGAACTATGGCTACACCTTC.